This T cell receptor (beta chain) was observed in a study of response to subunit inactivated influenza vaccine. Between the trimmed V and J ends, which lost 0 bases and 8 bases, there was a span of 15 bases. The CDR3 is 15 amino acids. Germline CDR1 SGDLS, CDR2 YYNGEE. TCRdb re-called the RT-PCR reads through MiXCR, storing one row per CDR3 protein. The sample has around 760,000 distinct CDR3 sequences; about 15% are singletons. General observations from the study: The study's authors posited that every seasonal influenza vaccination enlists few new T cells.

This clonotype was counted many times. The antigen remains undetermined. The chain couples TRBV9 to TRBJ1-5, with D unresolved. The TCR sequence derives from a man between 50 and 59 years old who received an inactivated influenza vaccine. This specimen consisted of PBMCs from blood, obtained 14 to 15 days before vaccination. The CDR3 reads CASSVDAGLREPQHF. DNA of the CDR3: TGTGCCAGCAGCGTAGACGCGGGGTTGAGGGAGCCCCAGCATTTT.